One sample yielded the 8 T cell receptor beta chains listed below, sequenced in a study of monozygotic twins with inflammatory bowel disease. TCRdb re-called the 5' RACE reads; one entry per CDR3 protein, DNA not given. This repertoire includes 300,000 to 400,000 distinct CDR3 sequences. Sequenced: blood. These receptors originate from a human donor with ulcerative colitis or Crohn's disease, or a healthy co-twin of an affected twin (not recorded which).

The rearrangement links TRBV28 to TRBJ2-2. Germline V gene sequence: CDR1 MDHEN, CDR2 SYDVKM. The CDR3 covers 13 residues. CDR3 sequence reads: CANSRTNTGELFF.

The CDR3 region is CASSLMGGGDNEQFF. The V and J genes are TRBV7-2 and TRBJ2-1; TCRdb calls TRBD1, which cannot be checked without DNA. There are 15 residues in the CDR3. The germline V gene has CDR1 SGHTA and CDR2 FQGNSA.

The gene calls are TRBV5-1 and TRBJ1-1. The CDR3 has 15 amino acids. Germline assignment: CDR1 SGHRS and CDR2 YFSETQ. CDR3 amino acids: CASSLVSAENTEAFF.

The chain joins TRBV7-9 to TRBJ2-7; TCRdb calls TRBD1, which cannot be checked without DNA. The CDR3 consists of 14 residues. Per germline, CDR1 SEHNR and CDR2 FQNEAQ (reference sequence). CDR3: CASSPPRGVHEQYF.

The chain combines TRBV9 with TRBJ2-3; TCRdb's D call, TRBD2, is unchecked because there is no DNA. The germline CDR1 and CDR2 sequences are SGDLS and YYNGEE. This CDR3 spans 18 amino acids. The CDR3 sequence: CASSVARVGGAATDTQYF.

V gene TRBV29-1 combines with J gene TRBJ2-7. The CDR3 runs 14 residues. The germline V gene has CDR1 SQVTM and CDR2 ANQGSEA. The CDR3 is CSVEGPIKGYEQYF.

Here the CDR3 reads CASSTTGGHYGYTF. This sequence joins TRBV28 and TRBJ1-2; TCRdb lists TRBD1, though no DNA is available to test this call. Germline V gives CDR1 MDHEN, CDR2 SYDVKM. The CDR3 runs 14 residues.

The genes are TRBV20-1 and TRBJ2-2; TCRdb calls TRBD1, which cannot be checked without DNA. The CDR3 is 16 residues long. CDR1 DFQATT and CDR2 SNEGSKA come from the germline V gene (reference sequence). CDR3 in amino acids: CSARDTGTSNTGELFF.